Listed below are T cell receptor beta chains from one sample, sequenced in a study of human T cells and chemical hapten exposure. TCRdb redid the calling of the RACE reads with MiXCR, one entry per CDR3 protein. The data show under 95,000 distinct CDR3 sequences, with about 9% seen just once and around 2.6% held by the top ten. Sequencing used whole blood, obtained in connection with sensitization to the hapten diphenylcyclopropenone (DPC). The receptors originated from a man aged 40-55 years with alopecia areata. Some clones in this sample may be carry-over from other donors' samples. Each CDR3 is given with its conserved first and last residue. The D gene is left open where the match is weak.

D gene | V gene | CDR3 protein
TRBD2 | TRBV7-2 | CASSLEAGTDTQYF
TRBD1 | TRBV3-1 | CASSQVVFLGQGGANVLTF
TRBD1 | TRBV20-1 | CSARTETGGANTQYF
- | TRBV2 | CASSVTRSREQYF
TRBD2 | TRBV12-3/TRBV12-4 | CASTLTSRGTDTQYF
TRBD1 | TRBV14 | CASSQAGQFYGYTF
TRBD2 | TRBV4-3 | CASSPMAAGGWEQFF
- | TRBV29-1 | CSVGAGVEKLFF
- | TRBV19 | CASSRDSGSGSEAFF
- | TRBV6-1 | CASLPGLNTEAFF
TRBD1 | TRBV9 | CASSVGTDQETQYF
- | TRBV6-6 | CASSHNPILNTEAFF
TRBD1 | TRBV6-6 | CASSPGTGLQHF
- | TRBV6-2/TRBV6-3 | CASSPLLGTGELFF
TRBD2 | TRBV20-1 | CSAGASGITDTQYF
- | TRBV2 | CASRDVEKLFF
- | TRBV12-5 | CASALTDTQYF
- | TRBV6-9 | CASSCRWGSRNTIYF
TRBD1 | TRBV29-1 | CSVNPTGDTEAFF
TRBD2 | TRBV29-1 | CSVNNPTSGNYNEQFF
- | TRBV28 | CASISLGAEAQYF
- | TRBV7-2 | CALGPNANEQFF
- | TRBV29-1 | CSPWTLRYGYTF
TRBD2 | TRBV7-2 | CASSLVLAGGNEQFF
- | TRBV7-2 | CASSLAAGTPTDTQYF
TRBD1 | TRBV5-4 | CASSPPTGDRSPLHF
- | TRBV6-5 | CASSYSLGVGEKLFF
- | TRBV21-1 | CASSKERGVRDSPLHF
- | TRBV6-6 | CASSYSVGANVLTF
- | TRBV14 | CASSLRQGGGRHTEAFF
- | TRBV28 | CASSGGSIATNEKLFF
- | TRBV18 | CASSPMGTDTQYF